This T cell receptor beta chain was sequenced during a study of T cells in Graves' hyperthyroidism and ophthalmopathy (dated by TCRdb to the late 2010s). Context from the whole study: TCR V-J signatures able to tell the groups apart were searched for in a discovery cohort of more than 90 patients, of whom about 40 had Graves' ophthalmopathy and around 57 had stable Graves' hyperthyroidism. In about 6 Graves' hyperthyroidism patients, the study also compared T-cell repertoires from thyroid tissue with T-cell repertoires from blood. After blood sampling, hyperthyroidism patients were treated with methimazole at a starting dose of 30 mg daily, and ophthalmopathy patients were treated with high-dose intravenous methylprednisolone. Whether ophthalmopathy could be predicted prospectively was tested in an independent validation cohort made up of fewer than 20 hyperthyroidism patients plus 17 patients who later progressed to ophthalmopathy. The 85 to 100 discovery patients were randomly split 7:3 into training and test sets. According to the paper, TCR Vbeta CDR3 sequencing was carried out on approximately 140 peripheral blood samples, which came from 40 to 45 ophthalmopathy, roughly 75 hyperthyroidism and about 17 progressor patients.

Turning to this clonotype: Its specific antigen is unknown. Base qualities were left out, and no much larger clone turns up one base away.

Beyond this particular receptor, the publication reports: No statistical method was used to set the sample size in advance, and investigators knew the group allocation. During validation, the model predicted progression to ophthalmopathy a median of about 6.3 months ahead of onset, with 60% to 71% sensitivity and almost 75% specificity. Most expanded thyroid clonotypes (frequency above 0.001) were also detected in blood, suggesting blood repertoires may reflect thyroid immune responses. Ophthalmopathy was separated from stable hyperthyroidism by a 13 V-J signature model, with approximately 90% sensitivity and around 81% specificity obtained in cross-validation and 80%/75% obtained in testing.

Any patient with an uncontrolled infection, another autoimmune disease, pregnancy or lactation was excluded. Diagnoses were based on clinical symptoms, serum thyroxine and TRAb, thyroid ultrasound and orbital computed tomography. Total RNA was extracted with Trizol reagent, and quality was checked on an Agilent 2100 Bioanalyzer. The TCR beta CDR3 regions were amplified from the RNA transcripts. For the first round of RT-PCR on the TCR CDR3, the HTBI primer set was used together with the Qiagen OneStep RT-PCR kit. Libraries were constructed in a second round of multiplex PCR, after which size selection and purification were performed. Paired-end sequencing of the libraries was performed with 100 bp reads on an Illumina HiSeq2000. Regarding the original processing steps: SOAPnuke was used to process the raw data, with reads discarded if the reads contained adapters or uncalled bases, had a mean Phred below 15, or lacked an exact constant-primer or identifier match. COPE v1.2.5 was used to merge the high-quality paired reads, and each unique nucleotide sequence was defined as a clonotype. MiTCR v1.1 was used to align the clonotypes against IMGT TRBV, TRBD and TRBJ reference segments. The analysis included only V-J combinations with a frequency above 0.0001, which together covered around 99% of the repertoires. A TCS score was defined as the ratio between F50 (clonal expansion) and ExV (chaos), using BLOSUM62-based TCRdist between CDR3 peptides within each V-J. Welch's t-statistics and random forest reduced roughly 540 V-J features to roughly 13, which were used in a naive Bayes classifier (R e1071). Thyroid-blood repertoire similarity was quantified with the Morisita-Horn index. Using fastp at Q25 and MiXCR, TCRdb reprocessed the public reads and kept productive beta chains. Under each unique CDR3 protein, matching rows form one entry showing the most common genes and DNA. It is TCRdb's table, rather than the study itself, that gives the V and J calls and clone size. The sample records about 500,000 distinct CDR3 sequences, approximately 48% of which are singletons. Approximately 44% of the sample is in the top ten clones.

The germline V gene encodes CDR1 MNHEY and CDR2 SMNVEV (reference sequence). Inclusive of the bounding cysteine and phenylalanine, the CDR3 is 14 residues long. Just CDR3 DNA is preserved here, 42 bases in frame from base 1. Relative to germline, V is 8 bases shorter and J is 0 bases shorter, with 14 bases between their ends. The receptor was isolated from an adult woman with Graves' disease, either hyperthyroidism or ophthalmopathy (not recorded which). The chain is made from TRBV27 and TRBJ2-7, and perhaps TRBD1 as D gene, on 6 matching bases. What was sequenced was peripheral blood or thyroid tissue (not recorded which). Here is the DNA: TGTGCCAGCTCGGACAGACCGGGCTCCTACGAGCAGTACTTC. Its product reads: CASSDRPGSYEQYF.